This TCR beta chain was recovered during a study of cytomegalovirus exposure and HLA in healthy donors. With respect to this clone: What it binds is unknown.

PCR used 60 Vbeta primers and 13 Jbeta primers. Some clones are missing from TCRdb's copy, which holds only in-frame ones; the method was immunoSEQ multiplex PCR. The table has approximately 79,000 clones, 60% to 85% seen once. Study-wide points: Per a later analysis, 18,000 or so TCR beta sequences showed association with HLA alleles at 0.05 false discovery rate. It was assumed in the presence/absence analyses that sequencing depth was roughly uniform across donors.

Germline assignment: CDR1 KGHSH and CDR2 LQKENI. After removal of 5 bases from V and 8 bases from J, the junction contained 2 bases not matched to a gene. The CDR3 totals 12 residues. This sequence originates from a man aged 40-55 years in good health and CMV-seronegative. The sample consisted of PBMCs. This chain joins TRBV18 and TRBJ1-2, with 10 positions matching TRBD1. CDR3 amino acids: CASSDRGLGYTF. Written as DNA, the CDR3 is TGTGCCAGCTCAGACAGGGGGCTCGGCTACACCTTC.